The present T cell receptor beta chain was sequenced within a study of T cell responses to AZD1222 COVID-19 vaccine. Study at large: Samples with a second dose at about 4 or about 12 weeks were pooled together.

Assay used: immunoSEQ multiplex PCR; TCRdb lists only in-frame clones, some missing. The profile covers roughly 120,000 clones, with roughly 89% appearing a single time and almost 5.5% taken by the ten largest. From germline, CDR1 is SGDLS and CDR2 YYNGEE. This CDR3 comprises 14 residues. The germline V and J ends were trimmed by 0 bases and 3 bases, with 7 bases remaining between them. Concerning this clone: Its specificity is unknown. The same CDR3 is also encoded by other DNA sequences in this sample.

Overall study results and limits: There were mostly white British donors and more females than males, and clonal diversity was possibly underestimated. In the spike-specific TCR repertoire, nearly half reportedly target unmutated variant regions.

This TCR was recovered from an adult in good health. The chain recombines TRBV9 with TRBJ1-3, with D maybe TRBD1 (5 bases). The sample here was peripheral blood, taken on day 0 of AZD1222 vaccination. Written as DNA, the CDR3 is TGTGCCAGCAGCGTAGGGGGCTTTGGAAACACCATATATTTT. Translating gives CASSVGGFGNTIYF.